This T cell receptor (beta chain) was sequenced for a study of T cell repertoires in cytomegalovirus infection. About the study: TCR beta signatures that were public indicated CMV infection and matching HLA type.

The V gene end was trimmed by 6 bases and the J gene end by 0 bases; junction bases not matched to a gene: 8. The CDR3 totals 16 residues. Germline CDR1 and CDR2: MDHEN and SYDVKM. The sample holds many counts of this clonotype. Each CDR3 protein is one row after TCRdb ran MiXCR on the reads. The table includes about 200,000 distinct CDR3 sequences, nearly 9.5% detected once. This TCR was recovered from a human donor in good health (CMV status not recorded). Some clones in this sample may be carry-over from other donors' samples. This chain connects TRBV28 to TRBJ2-3; TRBD2 agrees at 8 bases. The sample consisted of PBMCs. For the CDR3, the DNA is TGTGCCAGCAGCCCTGAACTAGCGGCTAGCACAGATACGCAGTATTTT. Its translation: CASSPELAASTDTQYF. Filled out from reference TRBV28 and TRBJ2-3, the complete variable domain reads DVKVTQSSRYLVKRTGEKVFLECVQDMDHENMFWYRQDPGLGLRLIYFSYDVKMKEKGDIPEGYSVSREKKERFSLILESASTNQTSMYLCASSPELAASTDTQYFGPGTRLTVL.